A single T cell receptor (beta chain) is shown here with its context. Its specificity is not known. The entry originates in a study of T cell responses to AZD1222 COVID-19 vaccine. The study, taken as a whole, reports: When two AZD1222 doses had been given, Spike-specific TCR breadth and depth rose. Repertoire collection took place solely once the T cell response had peaked. Just 5 or 6 AZD1222 recipients tested seropositive at baseline.

Generated by immunoSEQ multiplex PCR, the TCRdb table keeps only in-frame clones and is missing some. The sample has over 130,000 clones, 80% to 95% seen once. The CDR3 sequence is 14 residues long. Per germline, CDR1 LNHDA and CDR2 SQIVND (reference sequence). Trimming took 3 bases from V and 0 from J, leaving 7 bases between them. The J gene is TRBJ2-3, the V gene TRBV19; unclear D gene. The receptor's source is an adult who received the AZD1222 COVID-19 vaccine. Specimen: peripheral blood, collected 28 days after the second AZD1222 dose. This chain's CDR3 is CASSMVASTDTQYF. The CDR3 DNA reads as TGTGCCAGTAGTATGGTGGCTAGCACAGATACGCAGTATTTT. The variable domain in full, with the rest retrieved from reference TRBV19 and TRBJ2-3, is DGGITQSPKYLFRKEGQNVTLSCEQNLNHDAMYWYRQDPGQGLRLIYYSQIVNDFQKGDIAEGYSVSREKKESFPLTVTSAQKNPTAFYLCASSMVASTDTQYFGPGTRLTVL.